The 21 T cell receptor beta chains presented below share a single source sample, sequenced in a study of CD8 T cells in Susac syndrome. Reverse transcription of about 0.45 to 1 ug RNA was performed with random hexamers. TCRdb re-called the immunoSEQ multiplex PCR reads through MiXCR, storing one row per CDR3 protein. This sample has roughly 200,000 distinct CDR3 sequences, with 95% found just once. Sequenced input: CD4+ T cells from PBMCs. These receptors originate from a human donor with multiple sclerosis.

The chain recombines TRBV20-1 with TRBJ1-2; possibly TRBD1 for D (5 bases). Germline V gene sequence: CDR1 DFQATT, CDR2 SNEGSKA (reference sequence). V lost 3 bases and J lost 4, with 12 bases in between. The CDR3 runs 13 residues. Here the CDR3 reads CSASPGPIYGYTF. The CDR3 DNA follows: TGCAGTGCTAGTCCGGGACCTATCTATGGCTACACCTTC.

CDR3 residues: CAFARHRDQPQHF. In DNA form, the CDR3 reads TGTGCCTTTGCCCGCCACAGGGATCAGCCCCAGCATTTT. This rearrangement joins TRBV30 to TRBJ1-5, with a possible D match to TRBD1 (6 bases). Germline V gene sequence: CDR1 GTSNPN, CDR2 SVGIG (reference sequence). Trimming took off 7 bases at V and 5 bases at J, with 15 bases between the two ends. This CDR3 contains 13 residues.

The chain combines TRBV12-3 or TRBV12-4 with TRBJ2-7; the D gene could be TRBD1 or TRBD2 (5 bases each). V lost 3 bases, J lost 3 bases, and 12 bases lay in between. This CDR3 has 14 residues. CDR3 sequence reads: CASSFGGVVYEQYF. The DNA of the CDR3 is TGTGCCAGCAGTTTTGGGGGTGTTGTCTACGAGCAGTACTTC.

The rearrangement joins TRBV28 to TRBJ2-3; D perhaps matches TRBD1 (6 bases). The CDR3 covers 15 residues. Germline V gene lookup returns CDR1 MDHEN and CDR2 SYDVKM. The V and J ends lost 8 bases and 4 bases respectively, with 19 bases between them. The CDR3 region has the DNA TGTGCCAGCCAGGGGCAGCTTCTTCGAGCAGATACGCAGTATTTT. It translates to CASQGQLLRADTQYF.

V usage is TRBV20-1 and J usage is TRBJ1-5; D remains ambiguous. Per germline, CDR1 DFQATT and CDR2 SNEGSKA (reference sequence). Trimming removed 3 bases at V and 4 bases at J, with 10 bases between. The CDR3 consists of 13 residues. CDR3 bases: TGCAGTGCTAGTATGGGCGTAAATCAGCCCCAGCATTTT. Translated: CSASMGVNQPQHF.

The V gene is TRBV29-1, the J gene TRBJ2-7; a possible D gene is TRBD1 (5 bases). Germline CDR1 reads SQVTM; CDR2 reads ANQGSEA. The CDR3 runs 14 residues. The V and J ends lost 0 bases and 2 bases respectively, with 11 bases between them. DNA for the CDR3: TGCAGCGTTGAAGATAGTGGACAACCCTACGAGCAGTACTTC. This encodes CSVEDSGQPYEQYF.

The V call is TRBV19, the J call TRBJ2-1, with no clear D. V lost 4 bases and J 4 bases, leaving 11 bases between the germline ends. CDR3 length: 14 amino acids. CDR1 is LNHDA, CDR2 SQIVND, per germline (reference sequence). CDR3 amino acids: CASSRDVSYNEQFF. CDR3 bases: TGTGCCAGTAGTAGAGATGTCAGTTACAATGAGCAGTTCTTC. The whole variable domain, remainder taken from reference TRBV19 and TRBJ2-1, is DGGITQSPKYLFRKEGQNVTLSCEQNLNHDAMYWYRQDPGQGLRLIYYSQIVNDFQKGDIAEGYSVSREKKESFPLTVTSAQKNPTAFYLCASSRDVSYNEQFFGPGTRLTVL.

The rearrangement links TRBV14 to TRBJ1-2, with D tentatively TRBD1 (6 bases). This CDR3 is 14 amino acids long. V was trimmed by 0 bases and J by 8 bases, leaving 13 bases between them. The germline V gene encodes CDR1 SGHDN and CDR2 FVKESK. The CDR3 sequence is CASSQDAGVGGYTF. CDR3 nucleotides: TGTGCCAGCAGCCAAGATGCAGGGGTCGGGGGCTACACCTTC.

A single count supports this clonotype. This chain joins TRBV24-1 and TRBJ2-3, with D hard to call. Trimming removed 3 bases at V and 2 bases at J, with 8 bases between. Germline CDR1 reads KGHDR; CDR2 reads SFDVKD. This CDR3 region has 14 residues. The CDR3 region is CATSDKSVTDTQYF. The DNA of the CDR3 is TGTGCCACCAGTGATAAAAGCGTCACAGATACGCAGTATTTT.

This chain links TRBV7-9 with TRBJ1-2, with 9 bases that match TRBD1. V was clipped by 3 bases and J by 8 bases; unmatched bases: 19. The CDR3 sequence is 18 residues long. The germline V gene encodes CDR1 SEHNR and CDR2 FQNEAQ (reference sequence). The CDR3 DNA sequence: TGTGCCAGCAGCTTGGGGGACAGGGCAGGATATCCAACGGGCGGCTACACCTTC. Protein sequence: CASSLGDRAGYPTGGYTF. The variable domain in full, completed from reference TRBV7-9 and TRBJ1-2, reads DTGVSQNPRHKITKRGQNVTFRCDPISEHNRLYWYRQTLGQGPEFLTYFQNEAQLEKSRLLSDRFSAERPKGSFSTLEIQRTEQGDSAMYLCASSLGDRAGYPTGGYTFGSGTRLTVV.

This rearrangement joins TRBV28 to TRBJ1-5, with D hard to call. Germline V gives CDR1 MDHEN, CDR2 SYDVKM. The ends were cut back, 3 bases at V and 8 bases at J, with 8 bases in the middle. The CDR3 covers 12 residues. CDR3 sequence reads: CASSLVTKPQHF. The CDR3 DNA follows: TGTGCCAGCAGTTTGGTGACGAAGCCCCAGCATTTT.

A remark on this clonotype: The junction and the germline gene differ at one end; a read error may be behind it. The chain is built from TRBV30 and TRBJ1-2; TRBD1 matches at 8 bases. Per the germline V gene, CDR1 is GTSNPN and CDR2 is SVGIG (reference sequence). This CDR3 is built from 13 residues. The CDR3 loop reads CAWSGGQGEGERF. The CDR3, as DNA: TGTGCCTGGAGTGGTGGACAGGGCGAAGGGGAACGTTTC.

The chain joins TRBV9 to TRBJ2-1; D is ambiguous. Between the trimmed V and J ends, which lost 4 bases and 0 bases, there was a span of 17 bases. Germline V gene lookup returns CDR1 SGDLS and CDR2 YYNGEE. The CDR3 spans 17 residues. CDR3: CASSPRGSSSSYNEQFF. CDR3 nucleotide sequence: TGTGCCAGCAGCCCCCGCGGATCCTCGAGCTCCTACAATGAGCAGTTCTTC.

The rearrangement uses TRBV12-3 or TRBV12-4 and TRBJ1-5, with 7 bases matching TRBD1. The CDR3 is 14 residues long. With 3 bases clipped from V and 6 bases from J, the junction kept 5 bases outside the gene matches. The CDR3 sequence: CASSFGAGGQPQHF. CDR3 coding DNA: TGTGCCAGCAGTTTCGGGGCAGGGGGTCAGCCCCAGCATTTT.

This chain uses TRBV20-1 with TRBJ1-1; 9 bases agree with TRBD1. CDR3 size: 15 residues. Germline trimming cut 2 bases from V and 0 bases from J; bases unmatched to any gene: 4. The germline CDR1 and CDR2 sequences are DFQATT and SNEGSKA (reference sequence). For the CDR3, the DNA is TGCAGTGCTAGATCTGGACAGGGGATGAACACTGAAGCTTTCTTT. The encoded protein is CSARSGQGMNTEAFF.

The rearrangement joins TRBV20-1 to TRBJ2-5; D uncertain. V was cut by 0 bases and J by 4 bases, with 12 bases left in between. CDR1 is DFQATT, CDR2 SNEGSKA, per germline (reference sequence). The CDR3 extends over 14 amino acids. As DNA, the CDR3 is TGCAGTGCTAGAGATCCCGCTAGAGGAGAGACCCAGTACTTC. Its translation is CSARDPARGETQYF.

This rearrangement joins TRBV12-3 or TRBV12-4 to TRBJ1-5; D uncertain. The CDR3 runs 15 residues. The V end lost 4 bases, the J end lost 6 bases, and 16 bases lay between the germline ends. The CDR3, as DNA: TGTGCCAGCAGTTCTGGAGCGGGCATTTCTCAGCCCCAGCATTTT. Translation gives CASSSGAGISQPQHF.

CDR3 protein: CASSIQGNTDTQYF. DNA for the CDR3: TGTGCCAGTAGTATACAGGGGAACACAGATACGCAGTATTTT. The V and J genes are TRBV19 and TRBJ2-3; weak D call: TRBD1 (6 bases). Trimming removed 2 bases at V and 2 bases at J, with 8 bases between. CDR1 LNHDA and CDR2 SQIVND come from the germline V gene (reference sequence). The CDR3 covers 14 residues.

The rearrangement links TRBV7-3 to TRBJ2-7; 7 bases agree with TRBD1. Germline CDR1 reads SGHTA; CDR2 reads FQGTGA. J was trimmed by 5 bases and V by 5 bases; bases with no gene match: 6. The CDR3 has 13 residues. DNA for the CDR3: TGTGCCAGCAGCCAGGACAGGTTGGACGAGCAGTACTTC. Translation gives CASSQDRLDEQYF.

V and J are TRBV2 and TRBJ2-7; no definite D call. From germline, CDR1 is SNHLY and CDR2 FYNNEI. V lost 5 bases and J lost 3, with 11 bases in between. This CDR3 is 13 amino acids long. The CDR3 reads CASSSRLGYEQYF. In DNA form, the CDR3 reads TGTGCCAGCAGTTCCCGTTTAGGCTACGAGCAGTACTTC.

The J gene is TRBJ2-3, the V gene TRBV7-3; D is ambiguous. This CDR3 spans 15 amino acids. V gave up 4 bases and J gave up 0 bases, with 11 bases separating them. Per germline, CDR1 SGHTA and CDR2 FQGTGA. For the CDR3, the DNA is TGTGCCAGCAGCTCGGGCTTCGCTAGCACAGATACGCAGTATTTT. As protein: CASSSGFASTDTQYF.